This entry lists 23 T cell receptor beta chains sequenced from one sample in a study of Ad26.COV2.S vaccination and SARS-CoV-2 variants. Clones were read by immunoSEQ multiplex PCR, and TCRdb kept only the in-frame ones, dropping some. The sample carries 300,000 to 350,000 clones, almost 90% recorded once. Treatment here: some 19 received Ad26.COV2.S at low or high dose, single or two shots; roughly five received placebo; per-sample allocation not given. Each sample was drawn 63 days after the first injection (of vaccine or placebo). This material consisted of peripheral blood, taken in a trial of Ad26.COV2.S vaccine versus placebo. The receptor source for this set is a person aged 18-65 years who received the Ad26.COV2.S COVID-19 vaccine or a placebo.

The chain is built from TRBV9 and TRBJ1-3; 9 bases align to TRBD1. The V segment lost 4 bases and the J segment 2 bases; nucleotides outside the gene matches: 16. Germline-derived CDR1 and CDR2 are SGDLS and YYNGEE. The length of the CDR3 is 19 residues. The CDR3, as DNA: TGTGCCAGCAGCTCCCCGAGGGACAGGGTGCTAAATGCTGGAAACACCATATATTTT. It translates to CASSSPRDRVLNAGNTIYF.

V is TRBV5-4 and J is TRBJ1-2; weak D call: TRBD1 (5 bases). Germline V gene lookup returns CDR1 SGHNT and CDR2 YYREEE (reference sequence). Deletions cut 0 bases from V and 5 bases from J, with 17 bases between. This CDR3 is 16 amino acids long. CDR3 sequence (DNA): TGTGCCAGCAGCTTGGGCGGGGCAGTCTCCGCATATGGCTACACCTTC. This codes for CASSLGGAVSAYGYTF.

The chain is built from TRBV19 and TRBJ1-2; 8 bases map to TRBD1. This CDR3 comprises 16 residues. From germline, CDR1 is LNHDA and CDR2 SQIVND (reference sequence). V trimming: 7 bases; J trimming: 4 bases; junction bases outside the gene matches: 14. CDR3 region: CASKTFRGRGGYGYTF. In DNA, the CDR3 is TGTGCCAGTAAAACCTTCAGGGGGCGCGGAGGCTATGGCTACACCTTC. Using reference TRBV19 and TRBJ1-2 for the parts outside the CDR3, the full variable domain is DGGITQSPKYLFRKEGQNVTLSCEQNLNHDAMYWYRQDPGQGLRLIYYSQIVNDFQKGDIAEGYSVSREKKESFPLTVTSAQKNPTAFYLCASKTFRGRGGYGYTFGSGTRLTVV.

This chain joins TRBV30 and TRBJ1-1; D remains unclear. CDR1 GTSNPN and CDR2 SVGIG come from the germline V gene (reference sequence). V was shortened by 0 bases and J by 0 bases, with 17 bases between the two germline ends. The CDR3 has 17 residues. CDR3 nucleotide sequence: TGTGCCTGGAGTGTCCGAAACCCGGCGCTCATGAACACTGAAGCTTTCTTT. Protein product: CAWSVRNPALMNTEAFF. The full variable domain, in which reference TRBV30 and TRBJ1-1 provide the parts outside the CDR3, is SQTIHQWPATLVQPVGSPLSLECTVEGTSNPNLYWYRQAAGRGLQLLFYSVGIGQISSEVPQNLSASRPQDRQFILSSKKLLLSDSGFYLCAWSVRNPALMNTEAFFGQGTRLTVV.

The CDR3 region has the DNA TGTGCCAGCAGCTTAAGTAAGGAAAACAATGAGCAGTTCTTC. It specifies CASSLSKENNEQFF. The chain couples TRBV7-3 to TRBJ2-1; D remains unclear. Germline V lookup: CDR1 SGHTA, CDR2 FQGTGA. The ends were cut back, 1 base at V and 5 bases at J, with 9 bases in the middle. This CDR3 comprises 14 residues.

This clone was detected only once. The rearrangement links TRBV7-3 to TRBJ2-1; 13 nucleotides align to TRBD2. The CDR3 spans 18 residues. The germline V gene has CDR1 SGHTA and CDR2 FQGTGA. V was pared by 3 bases and J by 3 bases, with 8 bases of the junction left unmatched. The CDR3, as DNA: TGTGCCAGCAGCTTGGGACTAGCGGGGACAACCGACTACAATGAGCAGTTCTTC. This sequence encodes CASSLGLAGTTDYNEQFF.

This clone was detected only once. This rearrangement joins TRBV18 to TRBJ2-2; 7 nucleotides line up with TRBD2. J lost 3 bases, V lost 3 bases, and 10 bases had no gene match. Germline lookup yields CDR1 KGHSH and CDR2 LQKENI. This CDR3 is built from 17 residues. The CDR3 protein is CASSPLRGRGDTGELFF. The CDR3 bases are TGTGCCAGCTCACCCCTTCGAGGGAGGGGCGACACCGGGGAGCTGTTTTTT.

This clone was picked up one time. J is TRBJ1-1 and V is TRBV11-3; D might be TRBD1 (6 bases). Trimming left V 5 bases short and J 5 bases short, with 18 bases between. There are 15 residues in the CDR3. CDR1 SGHNT and CDR2 YENEEA come from the germline V gene. CDR3 nucleotide sequence: TGTGCCAGCAGCCGTGGCGCAGGGGAGGCTACTGAAGCTTTCTTT. Its translation is CASSRGAGEATEAFF.

This chain uses TRBV19 with TRBJ1-3, with D possibly matching TRBD1 (6 bases). This CDR3 is built from 15 residues. Germline CDR1 reads LNHDA; CDR2 reads SQIVND (reference sequence). The V and J ends lost 6 bases and 1 base respectively, with 13 bases between them. CDR3 sequence reads: CASRKGVLSGNTIYF. CDR3 DNA sequence: TGTGCCAGTAGGAAGGGGGTGTTGTCTGGAAACACCATATATTTT.

The chain is built from TRBV6-4 and TRBJ2-1; D not certain. Trimming cost V 3 bases and J 4 bases, with 7 bases left between them. Germline V gene data show CDR1 as MRHNA and CDR2 as SNTAGT. The CDR3 runs to 13 residues. The CDR3 reads CASSEGAYNEQFF. DNA of the CDR3: TGTGCCAGCAGTGAAGGTGCGTACAATGAGCAGTTCTTC.

The chain combines TRBV7-9 with TRBJ2-3; 8 bases align to TRBD1. This CDR3 region has 14 residues. Germline trimming cut 5 bases from V and 2 bases from J; bases unmatched to any gene: 3. Germline V gives CDR1 SEHNR, CDR2 FQNEAQ (reference sequence). The CDR3 here is CASSTGQVTDTQYF. The CDR3, as DNA: TGTGCCAGCAGCACGGGACAGGTCACAGATACGCAGTATTTT.

CDR3 sequence reads: CASSQQLFYGYTF. In DNA form, the CDR3 reads TGTGCCAGCAGTCAACAGCTCTTTTATGGCTACACCTTC. The V gene is TRBV12-3 or TRBV12-4, the J gene TRBJ1-2, with D unresolved. V was pared by 5 bases and J by 5 bases, with 12 bases between. CDR3 length: 13 amino acids.

The V and J genes are TRBV6-5 and TRBJ1-5, with TRBD1 matching 11 bases. The CDR3 is 15 amino acids. CDR1 is MNHEY, CDR2 SVGAGI, per germline. V was clipped by 5 bases and J by 7 bases; unmatched bases: 7. CDR3 loop: CASSRTGGEGQPQHF. The CDR3 bases are TGTGCCAGCAGTAGGACAGGGGGCGAGGGACAGCCCCAGCATTTT.

V usage is TRBV7-6 and J usage is TRBJ2-5; 11 nucleotides align to TRBD2. V lost 5 bases to trimming and J lost 4 bases; unmatched junction nucleotides: 9. The CDR3 sequence is 16 residues long. Per the germline V gene, CDR1 is SGHVS and CDR2 is FNYEAQ. The CDR3 loop is CASSGGLAGGGETQYF. The CDR3 bases are TGTGCCAGCAGCGGGGGGCTAGCGGGAGGAGGAGAGACCCAGTACTTC.

V gene TRBV12-3 or TRBV12-4 combines with J gene TRBJ1-2; the D gene is possibly TRBD1 (6 bases). The CDR3 covers 13 residues. Trimming shortened V by 3 bases and J by 10 bases, and 15 bases separated the two germline ends. The CDR3 region has the DNA TGTGCCAGCAGTTTCACGGCAGGGGATTTCTACACCTTC. The encoded protein is CASSFTAGDFYTF.

As concerns this clone: Here the CDR3 omits its conserved ending phenylalanine or tryptophan, so a read error is the likely source. The chain recombines TRBV7-9 with TRBJ1-1; no clear D gene. Trimming pared 3 bases from V and 8 bases from J, leaving 10 bases between. CDR1 and CDR2 (germline): SEHNR, FQNEAQ (reference sequence). CDR3 length equals 12 residues. CDR3 region: CASSFSVGEAFV. For the CDR3, the DNA is TGTGCCAGCAGCTTTAGTGTGGGCGAAGCTTTCGTT.

This rearrangement joins TRBV2 to TRBJ1-1; 8 bases align to TRBD1. The germline V gene has CDR1 SNHLY and CDR2 FYNNEI. This CDR3 spans 14 amino acids. The J segment lost 3 bases and the V segment lost 4 bases, leaving 4 bases of the junction unmatched. CDR3 coding DNA: TGTGCCAGCAGTGGGACAGGGTGGGACACTGAAGCTTTCTTT. Protein product: CASSGTGWDTEAFF.

The rearrangement joins TRBV4-3 to TRBJ2-1; no clear D. The germline V and J ends were trimmed by 0 bases and 2 bases, with 14 bases remaining between them. The germline CDR1 and CDR2 sequences are LGHNA and YSLEER. This CDR3 has 17 amino acids. The DNA of the CDR3 is TGCGCCAGCAGCCAAGATGGCTTCCTTGACGCCTACAATGAGCAGTTCTTC. Translated: CASSQDGFLDAYNEQFF.

This sequence joins TRBV6-2 or TRBV6-3 and TRBJ2-5; no definite D call. CDR1 and CDR2 (germline): MNHEY, SVGEGT. The CDR3 spans 13 residues. V lost 1 base and J lost 2, with 5 bases in between. The CDR3 sequence: CASSYFTQETQYF. As DNA, the CDR3 is TGTGCCAGCAGTTACTTTACGCAAGAGACCCAGTACTTC.

The V and J genes are TRBV7-8 and TRBJ2-2; D remains unclear. There are 13 residues in the CDR3. Trimming cost V 1 base and J 5 bases, with 5 bases left between them. Germline CDR1 reads SGHVS; CDR2 reads FQNEAQ. CDR3 coding DNA: TGTGCCAGCAGCTTAGGGGGAACCGGGGAGCTGTTTTTT. Translated: CASSLGGTGELFF.

The chain has TRBV5-1 and TRBJ2-5, with 9 bases lining up with TRBD2. CDR1 and CDR2 (germline): SGHRS, YFSETQ. The CDR3 loop spans 14 amino acids. V lost 3 bases to trimming and J lost 5 bases; unmatched junction nucleotides: 5. CDR3 sequence: CASSSSGGSETQYF. CDR3 in DNA: TGCGCCAGCAGCTCGAGCGGGGGGAGCGAGACCCAGTACTTC.

The V gene is TRBV7-6, the J gene TRBJ2-1; D unresolved. Germline CDR1 reads SGHVS; CDR2 reads FNYEAQ. The CDR3 runs 12 residues. Between the trimmed V and J ends, which lost 1 base and 9 bases, there was a span of 7 bases. DNA for the CDR3: TGTGCCAGCAGCTTAGTAGGGATTGAGCAGTTCTTC. Translation: CASSLVGIEQFF. Full variable domain (rest looked up from reference TRBV7-6 and TRBJ2-1): GAGVSQSPRYKVTKRGQDVALRCDPISGHVSLYWYRQALGQGPEFLTYFNYEAQQDKSGLPNDRFSAERPEGSISTLTIQRTEQRDSAMYRCASSLVGIEQFFGPGTRLTVL.

The chain employs TRBV24-1 and TRBJ2-7; D gene uncertain. Between the trimmed V and J ends, which lost 9 bases and 6 bases, there was a span of 20 bases. Germline V gene lookup returns CDR1 KGHDR and CDR2 SFDVKD. This CDR3 has 14 amino acids. This CDR3 reads CATGDIGEAGEQYF. CDR3 coding DNA: TGTGCCACCGGGGATATCGGCGAGGCTGGCGAGCAGTACTTC.